This entry lists 27 T cell receptor beta chains sequenced from one sample in a study of T cells in women clearing cervical HPV infection. The repertoire was sequenced with immunoSEQ multiplex PCR; TCRdb's copy has only in-frame clones and lacks some. Recorded here are about 33,000 clones; the top ten clones represent approximately 8.3%. Sequencing input: blood buffy coat. The source of these receptors is a woman aged 18 to 75 with a cervical HPV16 infection that either progressed to CIN3+ or cleared (not recorded which).

For this clone: Read coverage stops 3 residues before the CDR3 terminus; the germline J gene supplies the remainder. The chain employs TRBV5-4 and TRBJ2-5, with a tentative D call TRBD2 (6 bases). V was shortened by 0 bases and J by 5 bases, with 17 bases between the two germline ends. Looked up from germline, CDR1 is SGHNT and CDR2 is YYREEE (reference sequence). This CDR3 has 16 residues. The chain's CDR3 is CASSLGAGEGRETQYF. The covered CDR3 bases are TGTGCCAGCAGCTTGGGGGCCGGCGAGGGGAGGGAGACC.

As regards this clone: The CDR3 end is not reached by the read, which stops 3 residues before it; the germline J gene fills it in. The chain recombines TRBV4-1 with TRBJ1-1; D gene ambiguous. The CDR3 extends over 13 amino acids. Germline V gene data show CDR1 as MGHRA and CDR2 as YSYEKL. Trimming left V 1 base short and J 1 base short, with 4 bases between. Here the CDR3 reads CASSQGGNTEAFF. CDR3 bases read: TGCGCCAGCAGCCAAGGAGGGAACACTGAA.

A remark on this clone: The read stops 3 residues short of the end of the CDR3; the missing end is completed from the germline J gene. The chain links TRBV5-1 to TRBJ2-7; a possible D gene is TRBD1 (6 bases). Germline-derived CDR1 and CDR2 are SGHRS and YFSETQ. The CDR3 is 14 residues long. V lost 5 bases and J lost 0, with 12 bases in between. The CDR3 loop is CASSRDTSSYEQYF. The covered CDR3 bases are TGCGCCAGCAGTCGGGACACCAGCTCCTACGAG.

Of note for this clone: The read stops 3 residues short of the end of the CDR3; the missing end is completed from the germline J gene. This sequence joins TRBV20-1 and TRBJ2-7; D not resolved. Trimming cost V 2 bases and J 5 bases, with 16 bases left between them. The CDR3 runs 14 residues. Per germline, CDR1 DFQATT and CDR2 SNEGSKA (reference sequence). This chain's CDR3 is CSARLDSSSDEQYF. The CDR3 bases that were read are TGCAGTGCTAGATTGGATTCCTCAAGCGACGAG.

Concerning this clone itself: The CDR3 extends 3 residues past the end of the read, so its final part is completed from the germline J gene. The chain carries TRBV6-1 and TRBJ1-3; D gene uncertain. Trimming stripped 3 bases from V and 0 bases from J, with 9 bases between. Germline lookup yields CDR1 MNHNS and CDR2 SASEGT. CDR3 length equals 15 residues. The CDR3 spells CASSEGGDSGNTIYF. The sequenced CDR3 bases are TGTGCCAGCAGTGAGGGCGGGGACTCTGGAAACACC.

A word on this clone: With the read ending 3 residues before the CDR3 end, the germline J gene is used to fill in that end. The J gene is TRBJ2-3, the V gene TRBV2; 8 bases match TRBD1. The CDR3 loop spans 16 amino acids. Germline lookup yields CDR1 SNHLY and CDR2 FYNNEI. The J segment lost 2 bases and the V segment lost 3 bases, leaving 7 bases of the junction unmatched. CDR3 DNA (partial): TGTGCCAGCAGTGACCCAGGGGGCGCGGACACAGATACG. The encoded protein is CASSDPGGADTDT. The whole CDR3 protein is CASSDPGGADTDTQYF.

Remarks on this clone: Read data end 3 residues before the CDR3 end; the end is taken from the germline J gene. The chain joins TRBV6-4 to TRBJ1-2, with 7 bases lining up with TRBD1. Germline trimming cut 2 bases from V and 2 bases from J; bases unmatched to any gene: 5. The germline V gene has CDR1 MRHNA and CDR2 SNTAGT. This CDR3 comprises 15 residues. The part of the CDR3 DNA that was read is TGTGCCAGCAGTGACCCTGAACAGGGGAACTATGGC. This codes for CASSDPEQGNYG. The full-length CDR3 reads as CASSDPEQGNYGYTF.

On this clone itself: The CDR3 end is not reached by the read, which stops 3 residues before it; the germline J gene fills it in. The chain couples TRBV7-2 to TRBJ2-1; 10 nucleotides agree with TRBD2. Germline loops: CDR1 SGHTA, CDR2 FQGNSA. There are 15 residues in the CDR3. J gave up 4 bases and V 10 bases, and 10 bases lay outside the gene matches. The CDR3 protein is CATQWSSGGYNEQFF. The DNA read from the CDR3 is TGTGCCACCCAGTGGTCTAGCGGGGGTTACAATGAG.

Comments on this clone: The read comes to an end 3 residues before the CDR3 does, leaving the germline J gene to fill in the end. This sample also contains other DNA sequences that code for the same CDR3. The J gene is TRBJ2-2, the V gene TRBV19; TRBD1 agrees at 7 bases. The germline CDR1 and CDR2 sequences are LNHDA and SQIVND (reference sequence). This CDR3 spans 14 amino acids. V shed 4 bases and J 4 bases; nucleotides not matched to a gene: 3. CDR3 sequence: CASSTTGSTGELFF. The sequenced CDR3 bases are TGTGCCAGTAGTACGACAGGGAGCACCGGGGAG.

As for this clone: The CDR3 is cut off 3 residues early in the read; its end comes from the germline J gene. This chain uses TRBV15 with TRBJ2-7; 12 bases are a match to TRBD2. Germline V gene sequence: CDR1 LNHNV, CDR2 YYDKDF (reference sequence). V lost 8 bases and J lost 3; bases outside the gene matches: 2. The CDR3 spans 13 residues. The covered CDR3 bases are TGTGCCACCGGACTAGCGGGGAGCTACGAG. Translating gives CATGLAGSYE. The whole CDR3 reads CATGLAGSYEQYF.

Remarks on this clone: The read is 3 residues too short to cover the CDR3 end, so that end is filled in from the germline J gene. The chain is built from TRBV20-1 and TRBJ1-1; 7 nucleotides match TRBD1. Germline V gives CDR1 DFQATT, CDR2 SNEGSKA (reference sequence). The CDR3 has 13 residues. V trimming: 0 bases; J trimming: 4 bases; junction bases outside the gene matches: 2. CDR3 DNA, as far as it was read: TGCAGTGCTAGAGATCGGACAGGCACTGAA. This sequence encodes CSARDRTGTE. The full CDR3 protein is CSARDRTGTEAFF.

About this clone itself: The read falls 3 residues short of the CDR3 end, and the missing part is taken from the germline J gene. The rearrangement links TRBV6-1 to TRBJ1-2; D is uncertain. This CDR3 has 13 amino acids. CDR1 MNHNS and CDR2 SASEGT come from the germline V gene. V lost 4 bases and J 4 bases, leaving 10 bases between the germline ends. The DNA read from the CDR3 is TGTGCCAGCAGTGTTGTACAAGTCTATGGC. Amino acid sequence: CASSVVQVYG. The full CDR3 is CASSVVQVYGYTF.

With regard to this clone: The read falls 3 residues short of the CDR3 end, and the missing part is taken from the germline J gene. The chain carries TRBV5-1 and TRBJ1-4; D might be TRBD1 (6 bases). Germline CDR1 is SGHRS and CDR2 is YFSETQ. The CDR3 covers 15 residues. The sequenced CDR3 bases are TGCGCCAGCAGCTTGCGGGACACCGGCAATTCACCA. Translated, it gives CASSLRDTGNSP. The whole CDR3 sequence is CASSLRDTGNSPLFF.

Notes on this clone: The read falls 3 residues short of the CDR3 end, and the missing part is taken from the germline J gene. The chain carries TRBV7-6 and TRBJ1-2, with 9 positions matching TRBD1. The CDR3 is 14 amino acids. Germline V CDR1 and CDR2: SGHVS, FNYEAQ. CDR3 sequence: CASSPQGQGSDYTF. Partial CDR3 DNA: TGTGCCAGCAGCCCCCAGGGACAGGGATCCGAC.

A word on this clone: The sequenced fragment ends 3 residues before the CDR3 boundary, so the rest is inferred from the germline J gene. The gene calls are TRBV19 and TRBJ1-2, with D unclear. The CDR3 totals 13 residues. Germline lookup yields CDR1 LNHDA and CDR2 SQIVND (reference sequence). The covered CDR3 bases are TGTGCCAGTAGCTCCCTTCAAGACTACGAC. It encodes CASSSLQDYD. The full CDR3 is CASSSLQDYDYTF. Full variable domain (outside the CDR3, taken from reference TRBV19 and TRBJ1-2): DGGITQSPKYLFRKEGQNVTLSCEQNLNHDAMYWYRQDPGQGLRLIYYSQIVNDFQKGDIAEGYSVSREKKESFPLTVTSAQKNPTAFYLCASSSLQDYDYTFGSGTRLTVV.

On this clone itself: The read terminates 3 residues ahead of where the CDR3 ends, so the germline J gene completes it. This chain joins TRBV19 and TRBJ1-2, with D perhaps matching TRBD1 (6 bases). Germline V gives CDR1 LNHDA, CDR2 SQIVND (reference sequence). V lost 5 bases and J lost 4, with 8 bases in between. The CDR3 runs 12 residues. CDR3 DNA, as far as it was read: TGTGCCAGTAGTGGGACACTCTATGGC. It encodes CASSGTLYG. In full, the CDR3 is CASSGTLYGYTF.

Remarks on this clone: The CDR3 goes on 3 residues after the read ends, and that part is filled in from the germline J gene. V usage is TRBV2 and J usage is TRBJ2-3, with unresolved D. This CDR3 has 13 residues. The V gene lost 7 bases and the J gene lost 2 bases, with 10 bases spanning the gap. From germline, CDR1 is SNHLY and CDR2 FYNNEI. The covered CDR3 bases are TGTGCCAGCAAAAACACCAACACAGATACG. This encodes CASKNTNTDT. The full CDR3 is CASKNTNTDTQYF.

A note on this clone: The missing CDR3 end, 3 residues past where the read stops, is filled in from the germline J gene. This chain joins TRBV14 and TRBJ2-3, with 10 bases identical to TRBD2. The CDR3 contains 17 residues. CDR1 is SGHDN and CDR2 is FVKESK in the germline V gene. Unmatched junction bases numbered 9, after V lost 1 base and J lost 5 bases. Partial CDR3 DNA: TGTGCCAGCAGCCAAGCTCCCACTAGCGGGGCCTTAGATACG. It translates to CASSQAPTSGALDT. In full, the CDR3 is CASSQAPTSGALDTQYF.

CDR3: CASSLAPTSGYDYTF. Partial CDR3 DNA: TGTGCCAGCAGCTTAGCCCCTACTAGCGGATACGAC. This rearrangement joins TRBV7-9 to TRBJ1-2; D remains ambiguous. With the read ending 3 residues before the CDR3 end, the germline J gene is used to fill in that end. The CDR3 has 15 residues. CDR1 SEHNR and CDR2 FQNEAQ come from the germline V gene (reference sequence). The complete variable domain, with remaining parts taken from reference TRBV7-9 and TRBJ1-2, reads DTGVSQNPRHKITKRGQNVTFRCDPISEHNRLYWYRQTLGQGPEFLTYFQNEAQLEKSRLLSDRFSAERPKGSFSTLEIQRTEQGDSAMYLCASSLAPTSGYDYTFGSGTRLTVV.

To note about this clone: The read is 3 residues too short to cover the CDR3 end, so that end is filled in from the germline J gene. The V gene is TRBV5-1, the J gene TRBJ2-2; TRBD2 is a possible D gene (5 bases). CDR1 and CDR2 (germline): SGHRS, YFSETQ. This CDR3 comprises 16 residues. Trimming shortened V by 0 bases and J by 7 bases, and 16 bases separated the two germline ends. The chain's CDR3 is CASSLAVATGGGELFF. The part of the CDR3 DNA that was read is TGCGCCAGCAGCTTGGCCGTAGCCACCGGAGGCGGGGAG.

In the case of this clone: With the read ending 3 residues before the CDR3 end, the germline J gene is used to fill in that end. V gene TRBV5-1 combines with J gene TRBJ2-3, with TRBD2 matching over 10 bases. The length of the CDR3 is 16 residues. Germline assignment: CDR1 SGHRS and CDR2 YFSETQ. With V trimmed by 1 base and J by 5 bases, 7 bases remained unmatched. Partial CDR3 DNA: TGCGCCAGCAGCTTGAACCAGCGGGGGGGGAGAGATACG. Translation gives CASSLNQRGGRDT. The whole CDR3 is CASSLNQRGGRDTQYF.

A remark on this clone: The read ends 3 residues early relative to the CDR3; the germline J gene fills the gap. The rearrangement uses TRBV7-2 and TRBJ2-7; 8 bases fit TRBD2. CDR1 SGHTA and CDR2 FQGNSA come from the germline V gene. The length of the CDR3 is 13 residues. Trimming at V came to 5 bases and at J to 3 bases, leaving 3 bases not matched to a gene. Incomplete CDR3 DNA: TGTGCCAGCAGCCCGGGACTAGGCTACGAG. Amino acids: CASSPGLGYE. The whole CDR3 protein reads CASSPGLGYEQYF.

Points on this clone: Read data end 3 residues before the CDR3 end; the end is taken from the germline J gene. The J gene is TRBJ2-3, the V gene TRBV7-9, with D hard to call. The germline gives CDR1 SEHNR, CDR2 FQNEAQ (reference sequence). The ends were cut back, 5 bases at V and 2 bases at J, with 5 bases in the middle. The CDR3 covers 12 residues. Incomplete CDR3 DNA: TGTGCCAGCAGCCCCTCCACAGATACG. Amino acids: CASSPSTDT. The whole CDR3 region reads CASSPSTDTQYF. The full variable domain, in which reference TRBV7-9 and TRBJ2-3 provide the parts outside the CDR3, is DTGVSQNPRHKITKRGQNVTFRCDPISEHNRLYWYRQTLGQGPEFLTYFQNEAQLEKSRLLSDRFSAERPKGSFSTLEIQRTEQGDSAMYLCASSPSTDTQYFGPGTRLTVL.

To note about this clone: The sequence runs out 3 residues before the end of the CDR3; the remainder is reconstructed from the germline J gene. The V gene is TRBV20-1, the J gene TRBJ1-2; D uncertain. The CDR3 runs 14 residues. Trimming pared 1 base from V and 3 bases from J, leaving 12 bases between. Germline V gene lookup returns CDR1 DFQATT and CDR2 SNEGSKA (reference sequence). CDR3 protein: CSARASLGHYGYTF. CDR3 DNA, as far as it was read: TGCAGTGCTAGAGCCTCTCTTGGGCACTATGGC.

With respect to this clone: The sequenced fragment ends 3 residues before the CDR3 boundary, so the rest is inferred from the germline J gene. The rearrangement joins TRBV30 to TRBJ2-4; possibly TRBD1 or TRBD2 for D (5 bases each). CDR3 size: 13 residues. Germline values: CDR1 GTSNPN, CDR2 SVGIG (reference sequence). The DNA read from the CDR3 is TGTGCCTGGAGCCACCTGAGGGGCAGTGGT. Residues: CAWSHLRGSG. In full, the CDR3 is CAWSHLRGSGQYF.

In the case of this clone: The read gets to within 3 residues of the CDR3 end, and the germline J gene fills in the rest. This chain connects TRBV7-9 to TRBJ2-4, with D perhaps matching TRBD2 (7 bases). Germline V gives CDR1 SEHNR, CDR2 FQNEAQ (reference sequence). The CDR3 covers 15 residues. This chain's CDR3 is CASSPEGGRGYGQYF. CDR3 DNA, as far as it was read: TGTGCCAGCAGCCCCGAGGGGGGGCGCGGCTATGGT.

Points on this clone: The read ends 3 residues early relative to the CDR3; the germline J gene fills the gap. The chain couples TRBV11-1 to TRBJ2-5; D possibly corresponds to TRBD1 (6 bases). Trimming took off 1 base at V and 1 base at J, with 7 bases between the two ends. From germline, CDR1 is SGHAT and CDR2 FQDESV (reference sequence). This CDR3 comprises 14 residues. CDR3 DNA (partial): TGTGCCAGCAGCTTAGTCAGGGGCCAAGAGACC. Translation gives CASSLVRGQET. The full CDR3 protein is CASSLVRGQETQYF.